Following are 32 T cell receptor beta chains from one sample sequenced in a study of OX40 agonist ivuxolimab in advanced cancers. Only in-frame clones appear in the TCRdb table, and some are missing; sequencing was by immunoSEQ multiplex PCR. Of roughly 64,000 clones in the sample, about 86% were seen once. The source was CD4+ or CD8+ T cells sorted from blood, collected in a trial of the OX40 agonist ivuxolimab. The receptors here all came from an adult with an advanced solid tumor such as melanoma, head and neck, liver or kidney cancer.

The chain recombines TRBV5-1 with TRBJ1-6, with 9 bases fitting TRBD1. Germline trimming cut 4 bases from V and 10 bases from J; bases unmatched to any gene: 9. Germline V gives CDR1 SGHRS, CDR2 YFSETQ. There are 15 residues in the CDR3. The CDR3 protein is CASSEPGQGNSPLHF. For the CDR3, the DNA is TGCGCCAGCAGCGAACCGGGACAGGGAAACTCACCCCTCCACTTT.

J is TRBJ1-2 and V is TRBV9; tentative D call: TRBD1 (6 bases). In germline, CDR1 is SGDLS, CDR2 YYNGEE. The CDR3 sequence is 15 residues long. V lost 2 bases and J 5 bases, leaving 16 bases between the germline ends. The CDR3 is CASSVAGGGGYGYTF. As DNA, the CDR3 is TGTGCCAGCAGCGTCGCCGGGGGGGGCGGATATGGCTACACCTTC.

This clone occurred a few times. This rearrangement joins TRBV7-6 to TRBJ2-7; the D is unclear. This CDR3 region has 13 residues. CDR1 and CDR2 from the germline V gene are SGHVS and FNYEAQ. V dropped 0 bases and J dropped 2 bases, with 5 bases sitting between them. The CDR3, as DNA: TGTGCCAGCAGCTTAGCGCCCGCCTACGAGCAGTACTTC. It is translated as CASSLAPAYEQYF.

V gene TRBV2 combines with J gene TRBJ2-2; tentatively, D is TRBD2 (6 bases). Trimming shortened V by 7 bases and J by 1 base, and 13 bases separated the two germline ends. The CDR3 sequence is 15 residues long. Germline V gene lookup returns CDR1 SNHLY and CDR2 FYNNEI. The CDR3 protein is CASTPLSGNTGELFF. CDR3 nucleotide sequence: TGTGCCAGCACCCCTCTTAGCGGGAACACCGGGGAGCTGTTTTTT. The variable domain in full, completed from reference TRBV2 and TRBJ2-2, reads EPEVTQTPSHQVTQMGQEVILRCVPISNHLYFYWYRQILGQKVEFLVSFYNNEISEKSEIFDDQFSVERPDGSNFTLKIRSTKLEDSAMYFCASTPLSGNTGELFFGEGSRLTVL.

This clone was seen a single time. V gene TRBV11-2 combines with J gene TRBJ2-7; D remains unclear. The CDR3 is 12 residues long. V shed 4 bases and J shed 7 bases, with 11 bases lying between them. Germline CDR1 reads SGHAT; CDR2 reads FQNNGV. This chain's CDR3 is CASSSGPREQYF. CDR3 sequence (DNA): TGTGCCAGCAGCTCCGGGCCGCGGGAGCAGTACTTC.

This clone has only a few counts. V usage is TRBV9 and J usage is TRBJ2-1; 8 bases are shared with TRBD2. Germline V CDR1 and CDR2: SGDLS, YYNGEE. The V gene end was trimmed by 0 bases and the J gene end by 7 bases; junction bases not matched to a gene: 12. The CDR3 consists of 17 residues. CDR3 residues: CASSVADAPGGLNEQFF. The CDR3 region has the DNA TGTGCCAGCAGCGTAGCGGACGCGCCGGGGGGGCTGAATGAGCAGTTCTTC.

This clone is labeled medium-sized. V gene TRBV28 combines with J gene TRBJ2-7, with 10 bases identical to TRBD2. CDR1 is MDHEN, CDR2 SYDVKM, per germline. V gave up 10 bases and J gave up 5 bases; unmatched junction bases: 8. The CDR3 extends over 13 amino acids. The CDR3 region has the DNA TGTGCCACCCGAGCGGGGGGGCCCCACGAGCAGTACTTC. Translating it yields CATRAGGPHEQYF.

J is TRBJ2-7 and V is TRBV5-1; no clear D. Germline assignment: CDR1 SGHRS and CDR2 YFSETQ. V lost 4 bases and J lost 2, with 25 bases in between. The CDR3 consists of 18 residues. CDR3 amino acids: CASSVDRNIGRSAYEQYF. CDR3 DNA sequence: TGCGCCAGCAGCGTCGACCGGAACATAGGGCGGTCAGCCTACGAGCAGTACTTC.

The chain has TRBV9 and TRBJ2-3; D might be TRBD1 (6 bases). This CDR3 is 15 amino acids long. CDR1 SGDLS and CDR2 YYNGEE come from the germline V gene. The V gene lost 4 bases and the J gene lost 6 bases, with 18 bases spanning the gap. The CDR3 DNA sequence: TGTGCCAGCAGCCCCCGACAGGCCCTGCGGGATACGCAGTATTTT. Residues: CASSPRQALRDTQYF. The entire variable domain, with the rest obtained from reference TRBV9 and TRBJ2-3, is as follows: DSGVTQTPKHLITATGQRVTLRCSPRSGDLSVYWYQQSLDQGLQFLIQYYNGEERAKGNILERFSAQQFPDLHSELNLSSLELGDSALYFCASSPRQALRDTQYFGPGTRLTVL.

The V and J genes are TRBV5-1 and TRBJ1-3; D unresolved. Trimming removed 4 bases from V and 7 bases from J, with 15 bases in between. Germline assignment: CDR1 SGHRS and CDR2 YFSETQ. This CDR3 contains 14 residues. CDR3 nucleotides: TGCGCCAGCAGCCCAATCCCGGGCCTCAACACCATATATTTT. Amino acid sequence: CASSPIPGLNTIYF.

The V gene is TRBV10-1, the J gene TRBJ2-1; 8 bases fit TRBD2. J lost 4 bases, V lost 4 bases, and 3 bases had no gene match. Germline-derived CDR1 and CDR2 are WNHNN and SYGVQD (reference sequence). The CDR3 runs 14 residues. CDR3 in DNA: TGCGCCAGCAGTGCCCAGCGGGGGTACAATGAGCAGTTCTTC. Translating gives CASSAQRGYNEQFF.

The chain joins TRBV7-2 to TRBJ2-2; D tentatively fits TRBD1 or TRBD2 (5 bases each). The V end was cut by 3 bases, the J end by 5 bases, with 7 bases between. Germline CDR1 SGHTA, CDR2 FQGNSA. This CDR3 is built from 13 residues. DNA of the CDR3: TGTGCCAGCAGCTTTTGGGGGACCGGGGAGCTGTTTTTT. This codes for CASSFWGTGELFF.

V gene TRBV2 combines with J gene TRBJ2-1; 12 bases agree with TRBD2. This CDR3 spans 14 amino acids. Germline V CDR1 and CDR2: SNHLY, FYNNEI. The J segment lost 7 bases and the V segment lost 9 bases, leaving 7 bases of the junction unmatched. The CDR3 reads CASEGGLAGNEQFF. The CDR3, as DNA: TGTGCCAGTGAGGGAGGACTAGCGGGGAATGAGCAGTTCTTC.

For the CDR3, the DNA is TGTGCCAGCAGTTTATTTCAGGGCTGGGACCAAGAGACCCAGTACTTC. It specifies CASSLFQGWDQETQYF. The gene calls are TRBV28 and TRBJ2-5; TRBD1 might be the D (5 bases). This CDR3 region has 16 residues. Trimming pared 1 base from V and 0 bases from J, leaving 12 bases between. Germline loops: CDR1 MDHEN, CDR2 SYDVKM.

The chain is built from TRBV2 and TRBJ2-5, with 8 bases matching TRBD2. J was trimmed by 3 bases and V by 7 bases; bases with no gene match: 10. The CDR3 is 15 residues long. From germline, CDR1 is SNHLY and CDR2 FYNNEI. The chain's CDR3 is CASTYRGGLEETQYF. CDR3 sequence (DNA): TGTGCCAGCACGTACCGGGGGGGACTTGAAGAGACCCAGTACTTC.

This chain uses TRBV5-1 with TRBJ1-5; TRBD1 is a possible D gene (6 bases). Trimming cost V 0 bases and J 6 bases, with 13 bases left between them. Germline V gives CDR1 SGHRS, CDR2 YFSETQ. This CDR3 is built from 15 residues. As DNA, the CDR3 is TGCGCCAGCAGCTTGGGGGCAGGGGCGAGTCAGCCCCAGCATTTT. Translated: CASSLGAGASQPQHF. The full variable domain, in which reference TRBV5-1 and TRBJ1-5 provide the parts outside the CDR3, is KAGVTQTPRYLIKTRGQQVTLSCSPISGHRSVSWYQQTPGQGLQFLFEYFSETQRNKGNFPGRFSGRQFSNSRSEMNVSTLELGDSALYLCASSLGAGASQPQHFGDGTRLSIL.

V and J are TRBV29-1 and TRBJ2-7; the D gene is possibly TRBD1 (6 bases). Germline assignment: CDR1 SQVTM and CDR2 ANQGSEA. Trimming removed 2 bases at V and 2 bases at J, with 10 bases between. This CDR3 comprises 13 residues. Here the CDR3 DNA reads TGCAGCGTTGAAATCGGGACAACCTACGAGCAGTACTTC. It specifies CSVEIGTTYEQYF.

This chain connects TRBV19 to TRBJ2-5, with unresolved D. The CDR3 loop spans 12 amino acids. Germline V CDR1 and CDR2: LNHDA, SQIVND (reference sequence). The CDR3 nucleotides are TGTGCTAGTCTTGTGCTAAAAGAGACCCAGTACTTC. Encoded protein: CASLVLKETQYF.

The chain combines TRBV5-1 with TRBJ1-2; no clear D gene. The CDR3 covers 15 residues. Trimming took 0 bases from V and 0 from J, leaving 9 bases between them. In germline, CDR1 is SGHRS, CDR2 YFSETQ. The CDR3 protein is CASSLDSRANYGYTF. CDR3 nucleotides: TGCGCCAGCAGCTTGGACAGCCGAGCTAACTATGGCTACACCTTC.

This chain connects TRBV7-8 to TRBJ2-7; TRBD2 aligns across 13 bases. Trimming took 2 bases from V and 2 from J; bases not matched to a gene: 6. CDR3 size: 17 residues. Per germline, CDR1 SGHVS and CDR2 FQNEAQ. The CDR3 loop is CASSLRTSGRGAYEQYF. CDR3 coding DNA: TGTGCCAGCAGCTTAAGGACTAGCGGGAGAGGGGCCTACGAGCAGTACTTC.

J is TRBJ2-6 and V is TRBV5-1, with 8 bases that match TRBD2. Germline V gene data show CDR1 as SGHRS and CDR2 as YFSETQ. This CDR3 region has 18 residues. J lost 4 bases, V lost 0 bases, and 9 bases had no gene match. The CDR3 nucleotides are TGCGCCAGCAGCTTGGGAAGGACTAGCCGGACCGGGGCCAACGTCCTGACTTTC. Amino acids: CASSLGRTSRTGANVLTF. The full variable domain, its missing parts supplied by reference TRBV5-1 and TRBJ2-6, is KAGVTQTPRYLIKTRGQQVTLSCSPISGHRSVSWYQQTPGQGLQFLFEYFSETQRNKGNFPGRFSGRQFSNSRSEMNVSTLELGDSALYLCASSLGRTSRTGANVLTFGAGSRLTVL.

This clone turned up a few times. At one end the junction does not follow the germline gene, possibly because of a read error. DNA for the CDR3: TGTGCCAGCAGTTACACCCAGGGCCAAGGGACCCAGTACTTC. Residues: CASSYTQGQGTQYF. The chain links TRBV6-5 to TRBJ2-5; perhaps TRBD1 as D (5 bases). Looked up from germline, CDR1 is MNHEY and CDR2 is SVGAGI. The CDR3 is 14 residues long.

This sequence joins TRBV7-2 and TRBJ2-2; D uncertain. V lost 3 bases, J lost 0 bases, and 8 bases lay in between. From germline, CDR1 is SGHTA and CDR2 FQGNSA. The CDR3 extends over 15 amino acids. The CDR3 nucleotides are TGTGCCAGCAGCTTCTCGGCGACGAACACCGGGGAGCTGTTTTTT. Protein: CASSFSATNTGELFF.

The chain is built from TRBV7-9 and TRBJ1-2; D uncertain. Germline loops: CDR1 SEHNR, CDR2 FQNEAQ (reference sequence). V was clipped by 3 bases and J by 4 bases, with 12 bases between them. CDR3 length: 14 residues. As DNA, the CDR3 is TGTGCCAGCAGCTTCTCCAACAGCCTCTATGGCTACACCTTC. Translating gives CASSFSNSLYGYTF.

This clone was recorded only once. The chain is built from TRBV6-4 and TRBJ2-7; 10 bases fit TRBD2. Germline loops: CDR1 MRHNA, CDR2 SNTAGT. The CDR3 runs to 16 residues. The V segment lost 5 bases and the J segment 0 bases; nucleotides outside the gene matches: 7. Here the CDR3 reads CASSPMTSGSSYEQYF. For the CDR3, the DNA is TGTGCCAGCAGTCCCATGACTAGCGGGTCCTCCTACGAGCAGTACTTC.

This rearrangement joins TRBV12-5 to TRBJ2-1; 7 bases align to TRBD1. This CDR3 has 17 amino acids. After removal of 0 bases from V and 5 bases from J, the junction contained 10 bases not matched to a gene. Per germline, CDR1 LGHNT and CDR2 FRNRAP. CDR3 coding DNA: TGTGCTAGTGGTTTGGTAAAATCAGGGACAGCTGACAATGAGCAGTTCTTC. Translation: CASGLVKSGTADNEQFF.

The chain is built from TRBV4-2 and TRBJ2-7; maybe TRBD1 (5 bases). The V gene's germline CDR1 is LGHNA and CDR2 YNFKEQ. The CDR3 loop spans 14 amino acids. V lost 2 bases to trimming and J lost 2 bases, with 10 bases between them. The CDR3 DNA reads as TGTGCCAGCAGCCAATCGGACAACGCCTACGAGCAGTACTTC. This translates into CASSQSDNAYEQYF.

This clone was detected only once. In the same sample, other DNA sequences code for this CDR3. J is TRBJ2-5 and V is TRBV18; D call uncertain. V shed 3 bases and J shed 4 bases, with 3 bases lying between them. CDR1 is KGHSH, CDR2 LQKENI, per germline. This CDR3 comprises 11 residues. The CDR3 loop reads CASSPGETQYF. The CDR3 DNA reads TGTGCCAGCTCACCGGGAGAGACCCAGTACTTC.

The chain joins TRBV19 to TRBJ2-1; D perhaps matches TRBD1 (5 bases). Trimming cost V 1 base and J 7 bases, with 14 bases left between them. CDR3 length: 15 amino acids. Germline lookup yields CDR1 LNHDA and CDR2 SQIVND (reference sequence). The CDR3 loop reads CASSIAGQPGNEQFF. In nucleotides, the CDR3 is TGTGCCAGTAGTATAGCAGGGCAACCAGGAAATGAGCAGTTCTTC.

The V and J genes are TRBV27 and TRBJ2-5, with 10 bases identical to TRBD2. V lost 0 bases, J lost 4 bases, and 2 bases stayed unmatched. Germline V gene sequence: CDR1 MNHEY, CDR2 SMNVEV (reference sequence). The CDR3 is 15 residues long. The CDR3, as DNA: TGTGCCAGCAGTTTATCTTGGACTAGCGGAGAGACCCAGTACTTC. It is translated as CASSLSWTSGETQYF.

This clone was observed a single time. This sequence joins TRBV5-1 and TRBJ2-1, with 15 bases lining up with TRBD2. In germline, CDR1 is SGHRS, CDR2 YFSETQ. V shed 4 bases and J 9 bases; nucleotides not matched to a gene: 5. CDR3 length: 15 amino acids. CDR3 coding DNA: TGCGCCAGCAGCAAGGGACTAGCGGGGGGTGTTGAGCAGTTCTTC. This encodes CASSKGLAGGVEQFF.

Here the CDR3 reads CASSPRQINTGELFF. CDR3 DNA sequence: TGTGCCAGCAGCCCCCGACAGATTAACACCGGGGAGCTGTTTTTT. The rearrangement uses TRBV11-1 and TRBJ2-2; D is perhaps TRBD1 (5 bases). The CDR3 is made up of 15 amino acids. V shed 5 bases and J shed 2 bases, with 12 bases lying between them. The germline V gene has CDR1 SGHAT and CDR2 FQDESV (reference sequence).